This T cell receptor beta chain derives from a study of early T cells in non-severe SARS-CoV-2 infection. At the level of the study: Sequencing input comprised bulk RNA from unsorted whole blood; chain pairing was not available.

TCRdb used MiXCR to reprocess the 5' RACE reads, holding one entry per CDR3 protein. The repertoire includes more than 25,000 distinct CDR3 sequences, around 5.2% of them detected once, and roughly 2.7% sits in the top ten. Trimming removed 0 bases from V and 0 bases from J, with 9 bases in between. From germline, CDR1 is MGHRA and CDR2 YSYEKL. The CDR3 has 16 residues. This TCR was sampled from an adult who was a healthcare worker with PCR-confirmed SARS-CoV-2 infection or an uninfected control (not recorded which). Sequenced sample: whole blood. The chain combines TRBV4-1 with TRBJ1-3; D gene uncertain. The CDR3 DNA reads TGCGCCAGCAGCCAAGATGCGGCAGTCTCTGGAAACACCATATATTTT. It specifies CASSQDAAVSGNTIYF.